This T cell receptor (beta chain) is drawn from a study of blood T cell repertoires in COVID-19. Study as a whole: T cells, B-cell-depleted T cells, or PBMCs supplied cDNA or gDNA.

Only in-frame clones appear in the TCRdb table, and some are missing; sequencing was by immunoSEQ multiplex PCR. The sample lists around 200,000 clones, around 86% occurring once. Individuals drawn from 24 US areas were about 18 to 89 years old. The V gene lost 0 bases and the J gene lost 6 bases, with 20 bases spanning the gap. From germline, CDR1 is LGHDT and CDR2 YNNKEL (reference sequence). There are 17 residues in the CDR3. Sequencing was done on a sample of PBMCs or T cells enriched from blood (not recorded which). The TCR was taken from a woman aged 40 to 49 with acute COVID-19. The chain employs TRBV3-1 (or the pseudogene TRBV3-2) and TRBJ1-2; the D gene is possibly TRBD1 (6 bases). In DNA, the CDR3 is TGTGCCAGCAGCCAAGATCTACTGGGTCGGGACATAAATGGCTACACCTTC. It is translated as CASSQDLLGRDINGYTF.